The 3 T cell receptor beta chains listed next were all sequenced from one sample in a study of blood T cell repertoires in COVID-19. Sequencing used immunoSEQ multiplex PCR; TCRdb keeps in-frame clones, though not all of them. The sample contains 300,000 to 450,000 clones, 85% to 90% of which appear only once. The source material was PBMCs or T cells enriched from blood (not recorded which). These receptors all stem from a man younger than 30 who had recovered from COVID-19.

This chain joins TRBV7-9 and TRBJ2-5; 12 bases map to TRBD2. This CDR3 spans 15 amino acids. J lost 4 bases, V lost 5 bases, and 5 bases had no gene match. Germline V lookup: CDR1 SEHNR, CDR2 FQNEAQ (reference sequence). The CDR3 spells CASSPILAGGETQYF. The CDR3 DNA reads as TGTGCCAGCAGCCCGATACTAGCGGGAGGAGAGACCCAGTACTTC.

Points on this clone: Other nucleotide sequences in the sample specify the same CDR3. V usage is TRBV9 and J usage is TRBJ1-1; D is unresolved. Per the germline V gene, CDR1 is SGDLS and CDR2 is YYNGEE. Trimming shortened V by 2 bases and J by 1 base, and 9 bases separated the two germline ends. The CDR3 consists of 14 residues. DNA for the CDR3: TGTGCCAGCAGCGTTGAACGGGAGAACACTGAAGCTTTCTTT. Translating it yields CASSVERENTEAFF.

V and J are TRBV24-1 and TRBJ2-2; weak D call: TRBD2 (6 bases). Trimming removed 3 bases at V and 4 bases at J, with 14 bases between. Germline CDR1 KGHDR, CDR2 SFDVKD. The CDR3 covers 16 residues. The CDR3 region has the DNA TGTGCCACCAGTGATCCGGGGCAAGCGGGCACCGGGGAGCTGTTTTTT. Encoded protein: CATSDPGQAGTGELFF.